The 2 T cell receptor beta chains presented below share a single source sample, sequenced in a study of blood T cell repertoires in COVID-19. Some clones are missing from TCRdb's copy, which holds only in-frame ones; the method was immunoSEQ multiplex PCR. The top ten hold about 9.3% of the sample, which has about 210,000 clones, about 81% seen once. Material: PBMCs or T cells enriched from blood (not recorded which). These receptors were collected from a man between 40 and 49 years old who had recovered from COVID-19.

This clone has a single count. The gene calls are TRBV1 and TRBJ2-2; the D segment call TRBD1 is taken from the table without a DNA check. TRBV1 is tagged as a pseudogene. CDR3 length: 18 amino acids. The CDR3 DNA reads TGCACCAGCAGCCAAGGGAACAGTCGAGCACCCGACACCGGGGAGCTGTTTTTT. The encoded protein is CTSSQGNSRAPDTGELFF.

CDR3 region: CASSSMAQGRTEAFF. CDR3 nucleotide sequence: TGTGCCAGCAGCTCCATGGCGCAGGGGCGCACTGAAGCTTTCTTT. The chain combines TRBV7-2 with TRBJ1-1; TRBD1 might be the D (6 bases). The germline V and J ends were trimmed by 4 bases and 4 bases, with 16 bases remaining between them. This CDR3 is built from 15 residues. Germline assignment: CDR1 SGHTA and CDR2 FQGNSA.